The T cell receptor beta chain under discussion was sequenced for a study of control samples from healthy donors and cancer patients. Generated by immunoSEQ multiplex PCR, the TCRdb table keeps only in-frame clones and is missing some. The table lists 50,000 to 70,000 clones, approximately 91% of them singletons, with approximately 3.4% in the top ten. The sequence derives from a man aged 50 or older in good health. Sequenced material: blood.

This CDR3 reads CASSSDRGLDTQYF. The CDR3 DNA follows: TGTGCCAGCAGTTCTGACAGGGGTTTGGATACGCAGTATTTT. The chain is built from TRBV6-5 and TRBJ2-3; 8 positions match TRBD1. Germline V gene lookup returns CDR1 MNHEY and CDR2 SVGAGI. The CDR3 sequence is 14 residues long. Unmatched junction bases numbered 6, after V lost 4 bases and J lost 6 bases.